This TCR beta chain stems from a study of T cell responses to AZD1222 COVID-19 vaccine. Findings and limits, study-wide: The reported proportion of spike-specific TCRs targeting unmutated variant regions was nearly half.

A word on this clone: As yet, its antigen is unknown.

Only in-frame clones appear in the TCRdb table, and some are missing; sequencing was by immunoSEQ multiplex PCR. The sample includes over 150,000 clones, about nine tenths of them seen just once. Trimming left V 5 bases short and J 2 bases short, with 7 bases between. The CDR3 length is 13 residues. Germline-derived CDR1 and CDR2 are SEHNR and FQNEAQ (reference sequence). The specimen was peripheral blood, collected on day 0 of AZD1222 vaccination. The gene calls are TRBV7-9 and TRBJ1-3; D unclear. This receptor was obtained from an adult in good health. The CDR3 nucleotides read TGTGCCAGCAGCCGGGAGACTGGAAACACCATATATTTT. It codes for CASSRETGNTIYF.